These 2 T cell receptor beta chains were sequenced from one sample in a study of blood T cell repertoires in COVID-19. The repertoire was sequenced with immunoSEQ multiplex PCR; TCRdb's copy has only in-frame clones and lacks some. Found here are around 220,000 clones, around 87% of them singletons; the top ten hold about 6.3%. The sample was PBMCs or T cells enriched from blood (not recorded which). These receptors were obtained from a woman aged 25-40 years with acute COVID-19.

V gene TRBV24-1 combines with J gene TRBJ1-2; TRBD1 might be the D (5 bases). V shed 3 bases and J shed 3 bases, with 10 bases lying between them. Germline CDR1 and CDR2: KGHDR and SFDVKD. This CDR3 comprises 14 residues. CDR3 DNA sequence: TGTGCCACCAGTGATACCAGGGCGGACTATGGCTACACCTTC. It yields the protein CATSDTRADYGYTF.

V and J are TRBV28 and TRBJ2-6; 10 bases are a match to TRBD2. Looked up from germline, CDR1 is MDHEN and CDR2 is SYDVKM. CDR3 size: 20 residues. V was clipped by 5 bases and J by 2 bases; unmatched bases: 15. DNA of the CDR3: TGTGCCAGCAGTACCTCCAGGGGGCCTGGACTAGCGGCTGGGGCCAACGTCCTGACTTTC. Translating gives CASSTSRGPGLAAGANVLTF.